This T cell receptor beta chain was sequenced for a study of T cell repertoires in cytomegalovirus infection. Across the whole study: CMV infection together with matching HLA type was indicated by public TCR beta signatures.

The CDR3 totals 17 residues. Germline CDR1 and CDR2: SGHTA and FQGNSA. V was pared by 5 bases and J by 3 bases, with 11 bases of the junction left unmatched. Study findings and constraints: HLA-C-restricted CMV clonotypes gave the most frequent clonotype in two of eight donors.

The table lists this clonotype with many counts. Antigen: not known. TCRdb called the reads again in MiXCR, with one record for every CDR3 protein. The sample shows 490,000 or so distinct CDR3 sequences, about 10% of them seen only once. This clonotype was obtained from a human donor in good health (CMV status not recorded). Some clones in this sample may be carry-over from other donors' samples. The sample comprised PBMCs. The chain joins TRBV7-2 to TRBJ2-1, with 9 bases fitting TRBD2. Here the CDR3 reads CASSNARGLANYNEQFF. The CDR3 DNA reads TGTGCCAGCAGCAATGCCCGAGGACTAGCGAACTACAATGAGCAGTTCTTC.